The 11 T cell receptor beta chains presented below share a single source sample, sequenced in a study of T cells after posttransplantation cyclophosphamide. Libraries were prepared by immunoSEQ multiplex PCR; TCRdb keeps only in-frame clonotypes and omits some of them. This table has several thousand clones, 91% appearing once. The sequencing input was CD4+ T cells sorted from blood. All receptors come from a woman aged 45-60 years in good health and a related stem cell transplant donor.

This rearrangement joins TRBV18 to TRBJ1-2; D may be TRBD1 (5 bases). V was cut by 2 bases and J by 4 bases, with 11 bases left in between. Germline CDR1 reads KGHSH; CDR2 reads LQKENI. The CDR3 is 14 amino acids. This CDR3 is CASSPTTELYGYTF. CDR3 DNA sequence: TGTGCCAGCTCACCAACGACAGAGCTCTATGGCTACACCTTC.

This chain links TRBV28 with TRBJ1-1; TRBD1 matches at 9 bases. Trimming cost V 7 bases and J 1 base; bases outside gene matches: 10. The germline V gene encodes CDR1 MDHEN and CDR2 SYDVKM. The CDR3 is 16 residues long. Written as DNA, the CDR3 is TGTGCCAGCACTTCCTTGACAGGGGGTAAGAACACTGAAGCTTTCTTT. Translating gives CASTSLTGGKNTEAFF. Full variable domain (missing parts from reference TRBV28 and TRBJ1-1): DVKVTQSSRYLVKRTGEKVFLECVQDMDHENMFWYRQDPGLGLRLIYFSYDVKMKEKGDIPEGYSVSREKKERFSLILESASTNQTSMYLCASTSLTGGKNTEAFFGQGTRLTVV.

The chain combines TRBV27 with TRBJ2-2, with a possible D match to TRBD1 (5 bases). This CDR3 has 16 residues. V lost 5 bases to trimming and J lost 0 bases, with 13 bases between them. CDR1 is MNHEY and CDR2 is SMNVEV in the germline V gene (reference sequence). CDR3 DNA sequence: TGTGCCAGCAGTCCCCAGGACACTCCGAACACCGGGGAGCTGTTTTTT. Its translation: CASSPQDTPNTGELFF.

V usage is TRBV12-5 and J usage is TRBJ2-1, with D possibly matching TRBD1 (5 bases). Trimming took off 3 bases at V and 5 bases at J, with 14 bases between the two ends. The CDR3 covers 15 residues. Germline CDR1 LGHNT, CDR2 FRNRAP. Written as DNA, the CDR3 is TGTGCTAGTGGTTTAGGGGCCAGGGTCCACAATGAGCAGTTCTTC. Encoded protein: CASGLGARVHNEQFF.

The chain recombines TRBV29-1 with TRBJ2-4; TRBD2 aligns across 9 bases. Trimming took 7 bases from V and 8 from J; bases not matched to a gene: 3. The length of the CDR3 is 11 residues. The germline V gene has CDR1 SQVTM and CDR2 ANQGSEA. CDR3 DNA sequence: TGCAGCGCGGGACTAGCAGACATTCAGTACTTC. Encoded protein: CSAGLADIQYF. Drawing the rest from reference TRBV29-1 and TRBJ2-4, the complete variable domain is SAVISQKPSRDICQRGTSLTIQCQVDSQVTMMFWYRQQPGQSLTLIATANQGSEATYESGFVIDKFPISRPNLTFSTLTVSNMSPEDSSIYLCSAGLADIQYFGAGTRLSVL.

The chain combines TRBV5-1 with TRBJ2-1; the match to TRBD1 covers 9 bases. From germline, CDR1 is SGHRS and CDR2 YFSETQ. This CDR3 has 14 amino acids. V gave up 0 bases and J gave up 7 bases; unmatched junction bases: 2. The CDR3: CASSLGQGENEQFF. DNA for the CDR3: TGCGCCAGCAGCTTGGGACAGGGGGAAAATGAGCAGTTCTTC.

This chain joins TRBV5-1 and TRBJ2-1; 10 bases fit TRBD2. V lost 6 bases to trimming and J lost 3 bases; unmatched junction nucleotides: 6. The CDR3 has 15 amino acids. Germline-derived CDR1 and CDR2 are SGHRS and YFSETQ. CDR3 DNA: TGCGCCAGCATGGAAGGACTAGCGGACTACAATGAGCAGTTCTTC. It specifies CASMEGLADYNEQFF.

The sample holds one count of this clone. The J gene is TRBJ2-4, the V gene TRBV29-1, with 7 bases matching TRBD2. Unmatched junction bases numbered 9, after V lost 4 bases and J lost 0 bases. The germline CDR1 and CDR2 sequences are SQVTM and ANQGSEA. This CDR3 contains 16 residues. CDR3 sequence (DNA): TGCAGCGTTGTAGGCGGGGGATTAATAGCCAAAAACATTCAGTACTTC. It specifies CSVVGGGLIAKNIQYF.

This clone was observed once. The genes are TRBV27 and TRBJ2-2, with D possibly TRBD1 on 5 matching bases. Trimming took off 3 bases at V and 10 bases at J, with 18 bases between the two ends. Per the germline V gene, CDR1 is MNHEY and CDR2 is SMNVEV (reference sequence). The CDR3 sequence is 15 residues long. DNA for the CDR3: TGTGCCAGCAGTTTGACCCCCCGTGGGGCGGTGGAGCTGTTTTTT. Its translation: CASSLTPRGAVELFF.

The chain uses TRBV28 and TRBJ2-7; 8 nucleotides align to TRBD1. The J segment lost 6 bases and the V segment lost 7 bases, leaving 8 bases of the junction unmatched. The CDR3 runs to 13 residues. CDR1 and CDR2 from the germline V gene are MDHEN and SYDVKM. This CDR3 reads CASIQGQGREQYF. In DNA, the CDR3 is TGTGCCAGCATCCAAGGACAGGGTCGCGAGCAGTACTTC. The full variable domain, in which reference TRBV28 and TRBJ2-7 provide the parts outside the CDR3, is DVKVTQSSRYLVKRTGEKVFLECVQDMDHENMFWYRQDPGLGLRLIYFSYDVKMKEKGDIPEGYSVSREKKERFSLILESASTNQTSMYLCASIQGQGREQYFGPGTRLTVT.

J is TRBJ1-1 and V is TRBV7-3; perhaps TRBD1 as D (6 bases). Germline V gives CDR1 SGHTA, CDR2 FQGTGA. Trimming removed 8 bases from V and 5 bases from J, with 18 bases in between. CDR3 length equals 14 residues. CDR3 nucleotide sequence: TGTGCCAGCGGAAGCGCGGGGGCTGGGACTGAAGCTTTCTTT. Translation gives CASGSAGAGTEAFF.